This T cell receptor beta chain appears in the sequencing data of a study of T cells in women clearing cervical HPV infection. TCR beta CDR3 amplified by multiplex PCR from about 1200 ng genomic DNA. This table comes from immunoSEQ multiplex PCR, and its TCRdb copy is limited to in-frame clones, with some not included. The ten most abundant clones cover about 3% of a sample with tens of thousands of clones. On this clone itself: The read ends 3 residues before the CDR3 terminus; that terminus is restored from the germline J gene.

Germline CDR1 reads SGHRS; CDR2 reads YFSETQ. Between the trimmed V and J ends, which lost 5 bases and 4 bases, there was a span of 15 bases. CDR3 length: 15 amino acids. The sample taken for sequencing was blood buffy coat. This chain uses TRBV5-1 with TRBJ1-4; D may be TRBD1 (5 bases). The TCR sequence derives from a woman between 18 and 70 years old with a cervical HPV16 infection that either progressed to CIN3+ or cleared (not recorded which). CDR3 DNA (partial): TGCGCCAGCAGTGAGGGACTTTACGGTAATGAAAAA. This translates into CASSEGLYGNEK. In full, the CDR3 is CASSEGLYGNEKLFF.